This T cell receptor beta chain comes out of a study of identical twins. This clonotype was counted between two and nine times. TCRdb independently ran MiXCR on the 5' RACE reads; one entry per CDR3 protein. The sample holds under 350,000 distinct CDR3 sequences, roughly 9.7% seen once. Per the germline V gene, CDR1 is SGHNT and CDR2 is YYREEE (reference sequence). V shed 3 bases and J 4 bases; nucleotides not matched to a gene: 18. This CDR3 spans 20 amino acids. These data also featured in a second study, about yellow fever vaccine responses in identical twins.

The origin of this receptor is a young woman in good health. Material for sequencing was CD8+ T cells sorted from blood. The J gene is TRBJ2-2, the V gene TRBV5-4; 10 bases fit TRBD2. The CDR3 sequence: CASSSRGRLAGEATTGELFF. DNA for the CDR3: TGTGCCAGCAGCTCCAGAGGGCGGCTAGCGGGAGAGGCTACCACCGGGGAGCTGTTTTTT.